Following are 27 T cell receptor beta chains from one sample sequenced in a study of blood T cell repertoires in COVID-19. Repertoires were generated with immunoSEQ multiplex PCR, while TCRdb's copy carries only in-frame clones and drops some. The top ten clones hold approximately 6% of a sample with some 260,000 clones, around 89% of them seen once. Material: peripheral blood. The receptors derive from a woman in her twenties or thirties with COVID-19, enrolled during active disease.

CDR3 region: CASSMALAGAADTQYF. Written as DNA, the CDR3 is TGTGCCAGTAGTATGGCTCTAGCGGGAGCGGCAGATACGCAGTATTTT. The rearrangement uses TRBV19 and TRBJ2-3, with 10 bases lining up with TRBD2. The V gene end was trimmed by 3 bases and the J gene end by 4 bases; junction bases not matched to a gene: 7. CDR3 length: 16 residues. Germline CDR1 reads LNHDA; CDR2 reads SQIVND (reference sequence).

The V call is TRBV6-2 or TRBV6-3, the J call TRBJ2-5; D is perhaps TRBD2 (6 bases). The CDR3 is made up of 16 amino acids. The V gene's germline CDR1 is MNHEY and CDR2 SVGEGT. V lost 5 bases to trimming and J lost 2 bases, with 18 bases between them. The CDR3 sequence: CASSRARGKRQETQYF. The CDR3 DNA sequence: TGTGCCAGCAGTCGGGCTCGGGGGAAGCGGCAAGAGACCCAGTACTTC.

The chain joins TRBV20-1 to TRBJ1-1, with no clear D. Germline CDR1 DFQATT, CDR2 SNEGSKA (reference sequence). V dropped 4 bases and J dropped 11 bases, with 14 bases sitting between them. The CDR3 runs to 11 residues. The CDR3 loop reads CSATPAGEAFF. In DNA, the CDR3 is TGCAGTGCTACCCCCGCCGGGGAGGCTTTCTTT.

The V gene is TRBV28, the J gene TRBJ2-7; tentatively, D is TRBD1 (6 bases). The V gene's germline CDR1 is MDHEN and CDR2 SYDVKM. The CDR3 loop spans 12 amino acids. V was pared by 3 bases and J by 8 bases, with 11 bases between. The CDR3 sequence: CASSFQGYKQYF. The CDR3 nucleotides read TGTGCCAGCAGTTTCCAGGGGTATAAGCAGTACTTC.

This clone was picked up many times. The CDR3 DNA reads TGTGCCAGCCGACTTAGGGGGCAGGCGGTCCCTCAAGAGACCCAGTACTTC. Its translation is CASRLRGQAVPQETQYF. The chain employs TRBV27 and TRBJ2-5; 7 nucleotides line up with TRBD1. Per the germline V gene, CDR1 is MNHEY and CDR2 is SMNVEV (reference sequence). V lost 8 bases, J lost 2 bases, and 17 bases stayed unmatched. The CDR3 contains 17 residues.

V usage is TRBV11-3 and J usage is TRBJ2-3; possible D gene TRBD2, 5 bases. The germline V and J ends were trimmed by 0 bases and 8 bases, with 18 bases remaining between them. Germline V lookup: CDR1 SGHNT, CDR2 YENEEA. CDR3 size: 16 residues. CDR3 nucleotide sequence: TGTGCCAGCAGCTTAGATCCAGCGGCCCCAGGACGTACGCAGTATTTT. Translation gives CASSLDPAAPGRTQYF. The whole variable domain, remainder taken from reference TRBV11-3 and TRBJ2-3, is EAGVVQSPRYKIIEKKQPVAFWCNPISGHNTLYWYLQNLGQGPELLIRYENEEAVDDSQLPKDRFSAERLKGVDSTLKIQPAELGDSAVYLCASSLDPAAPGRTQYFGPGTRLTVL.

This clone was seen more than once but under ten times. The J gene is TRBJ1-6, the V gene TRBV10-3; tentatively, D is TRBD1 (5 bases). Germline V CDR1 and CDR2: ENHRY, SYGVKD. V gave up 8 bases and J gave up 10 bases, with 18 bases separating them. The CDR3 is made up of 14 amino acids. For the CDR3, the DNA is TGTGCCATCCAAGACGACAGAGAAGGCTCACCCCTCCACTTT. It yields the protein CAIQDDREGSPLHF.

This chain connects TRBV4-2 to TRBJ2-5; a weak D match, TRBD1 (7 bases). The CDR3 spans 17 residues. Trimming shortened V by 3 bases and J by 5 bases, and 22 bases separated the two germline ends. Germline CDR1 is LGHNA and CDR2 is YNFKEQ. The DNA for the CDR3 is TGTGCCAGCAGCCAGGACTTAACAGGGGAGGAAGGGGAGACCCAGTACTTC. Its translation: CASSQDLTGEEGETQYF.

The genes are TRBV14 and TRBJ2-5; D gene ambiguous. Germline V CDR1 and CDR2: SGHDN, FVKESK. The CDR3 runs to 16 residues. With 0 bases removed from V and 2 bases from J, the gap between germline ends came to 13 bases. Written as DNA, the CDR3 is TGTGCCAGCAGCCAAGATTTGGCAGGCCTACAAGAGACCCAGTACTTC. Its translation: CASSQDLAGLQETQYF.

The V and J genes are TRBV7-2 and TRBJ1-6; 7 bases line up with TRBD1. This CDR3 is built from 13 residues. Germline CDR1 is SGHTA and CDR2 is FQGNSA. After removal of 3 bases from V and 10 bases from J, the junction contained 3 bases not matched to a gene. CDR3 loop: CASSFQGGSPLHF. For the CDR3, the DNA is TGTGCCAGCAGCTTTCAGGGGGGATCACCCCTCCACTTT.

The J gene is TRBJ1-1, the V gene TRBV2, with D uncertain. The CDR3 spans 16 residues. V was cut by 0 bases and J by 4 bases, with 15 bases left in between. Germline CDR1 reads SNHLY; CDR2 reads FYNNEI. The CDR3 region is CASSEALPAGSTEAFF. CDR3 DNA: TGTGCCAGCAGTGAAGCGCTTCCGGCCGGGAGCACTGAAGCTTTCTTT.

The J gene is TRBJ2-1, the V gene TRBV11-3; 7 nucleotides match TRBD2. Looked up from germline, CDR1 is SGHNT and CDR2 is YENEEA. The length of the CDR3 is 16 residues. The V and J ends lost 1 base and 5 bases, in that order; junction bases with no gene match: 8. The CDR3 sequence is CASSLGPGGANNEQFF. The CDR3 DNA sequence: TGTGCCAGCAGCTTAGGCCCGGGGGGAGCGAACAATGAGCAGTTCTTC. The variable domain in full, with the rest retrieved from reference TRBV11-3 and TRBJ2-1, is EAGVVQSPRYKIIEKKQPVAFWCNPISGHNTLYWYLQNLGQGPELLIRYENEEAVDDSQLPKDRFSAERLKGVDSTLKIQPAELGDSAVYLCASSLGPGGANNEQFFGPGTRLTVL.

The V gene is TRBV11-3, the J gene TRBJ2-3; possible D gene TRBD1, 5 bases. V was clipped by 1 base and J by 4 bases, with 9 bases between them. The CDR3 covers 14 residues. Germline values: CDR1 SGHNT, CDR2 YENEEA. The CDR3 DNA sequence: TGTGCCAGCAGCTTAGGGGGCTTCTCAGATACGCAGTATTTT. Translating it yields CASSLGGFSDTQYF. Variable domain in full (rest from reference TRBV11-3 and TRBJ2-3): EAGVVQSPRYKIIEKKQPVAFWCNPISGHNTLYWYLQNLGQGPELLIRYENEEAVDDSQLPKDRFSAERLKGVDSTLKIQPAELGDSAVYLCASSLGGFSDTQYFGPGTRLTVL.

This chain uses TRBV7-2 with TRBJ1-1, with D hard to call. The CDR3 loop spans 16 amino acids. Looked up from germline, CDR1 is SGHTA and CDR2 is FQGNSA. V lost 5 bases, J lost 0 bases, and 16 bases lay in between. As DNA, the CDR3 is TGTGCCAGCAGCCCCCGGTTGAGGCGGATGAACACTGAAGCTTTCTTT. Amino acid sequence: CASSPRLRRMNTEAFF. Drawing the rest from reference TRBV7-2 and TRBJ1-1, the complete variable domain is GAGVSQSPSNKVTEKGKDVELRCDPISGHTALYWYRQSLGQGLEFLIYFQGNSAPDKSGLPSDRFSAERTGGSVSTLTIQRTQQEDSAVYLCASSPRLRRMNTEAFFGQGTRLTVV.

The CDR3 DNA sequence: TGTGCCAGCAGTGAAGTCCAGGGCCCCTACGAGCAGTACGTC. It is translated as CASSEVQGPYEQYV. The chain uses TRBV6-1 and TRBJ2-7, with D possibly being TRBD1 (5 bases). Germline CDR1 MNHNS, CDR2 SASEGT. This CDR3 is built from 14 residues. V lost 1 base and J 2 bases, leaving 9 bases between the germline ends.

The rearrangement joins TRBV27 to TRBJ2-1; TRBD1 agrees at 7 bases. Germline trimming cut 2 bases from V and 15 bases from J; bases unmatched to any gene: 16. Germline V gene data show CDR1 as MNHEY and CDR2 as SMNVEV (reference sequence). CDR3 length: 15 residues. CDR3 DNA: TGTGCCAGCAGTTTAAGGGACAGTCCGACCAGAAGTCGGTTCTTC. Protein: CASSLRDSPTRSRFF.

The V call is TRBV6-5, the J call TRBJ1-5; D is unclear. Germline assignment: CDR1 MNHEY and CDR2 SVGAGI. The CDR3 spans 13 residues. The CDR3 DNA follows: TGTGCGATAGCTAGGGAGGGCAATCAGCCCCAGCATTTT. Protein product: CAIAREGNQPQHF.

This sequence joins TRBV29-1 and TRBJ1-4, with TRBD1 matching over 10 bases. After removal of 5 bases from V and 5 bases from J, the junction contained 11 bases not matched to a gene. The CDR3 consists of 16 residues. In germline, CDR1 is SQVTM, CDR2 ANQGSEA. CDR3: CSVHGQGGFENEKLFF. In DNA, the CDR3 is TGCAGCGTTCACGGACAGGGGGGTTTCGAGAATGAAAAACTGTTTTTT.

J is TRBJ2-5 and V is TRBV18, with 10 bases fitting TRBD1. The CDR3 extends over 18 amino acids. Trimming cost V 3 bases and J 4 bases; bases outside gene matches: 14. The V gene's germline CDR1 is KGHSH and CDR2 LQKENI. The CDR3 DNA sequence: TGTGCCAGCTCACCCCCCCGCTCGACAGGGGGCAGAGGAGAGACCCAGTACTTC. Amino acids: CASSPPRSTGGRGETQYF.

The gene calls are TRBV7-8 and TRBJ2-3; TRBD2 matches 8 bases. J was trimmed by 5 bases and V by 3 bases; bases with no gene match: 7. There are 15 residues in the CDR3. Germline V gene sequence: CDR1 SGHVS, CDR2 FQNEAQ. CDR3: CASSFLAGGGDTQYF. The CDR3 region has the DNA TGTGCCAGCAGCTTTCTAGCGGGCGGGGGAGATACGCAGTATTTT.

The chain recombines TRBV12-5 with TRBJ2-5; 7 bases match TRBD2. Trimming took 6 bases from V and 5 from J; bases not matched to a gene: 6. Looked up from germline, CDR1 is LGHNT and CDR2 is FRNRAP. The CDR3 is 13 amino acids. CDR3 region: CASGWTRWETQYF. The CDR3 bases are TGTGCTAGTGGGTGGACTAGGTGGGAGACCCAGTACTTC. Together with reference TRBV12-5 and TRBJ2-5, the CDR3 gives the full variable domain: DARVTQTPRHKVTEMGQEVTMRCQPILGHNTVFWYRQTMMQGLELLAYFRNRAPLDDSGMPKDRFSAEMPDATLATLKIQPSEPRDSAVYFCASGWTRWETQYFGPGTRLLVL.

CDR3 amino acids: CASSYNSAGAETQYF. CDR3 nucleotides: TGTGCCAGCAGTTACAATTCGGCGGGAGCAGAGACCCAGTACTTC. The chain employs TRBV6-2 or TRBV6-3 and TRBJ2-5, with TRBD2 matching over 7 bases. The CDR3 spans 15 residues. The germline gives CDR1 MNHEY, CDR2 SVGEGT. Trimming cost V 2 bases and J 4 bases; bases outside gene matches: 7.

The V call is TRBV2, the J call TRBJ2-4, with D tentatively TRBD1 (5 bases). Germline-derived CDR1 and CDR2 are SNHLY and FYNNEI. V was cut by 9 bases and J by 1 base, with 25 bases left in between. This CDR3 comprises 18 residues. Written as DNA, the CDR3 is TGTGCCAGTCGCCAAAGGACCAGGGTCGCGGCGGCCAAAAACATTCAGTACTTC. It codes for CASRQRTRVAAAKNIQYF.

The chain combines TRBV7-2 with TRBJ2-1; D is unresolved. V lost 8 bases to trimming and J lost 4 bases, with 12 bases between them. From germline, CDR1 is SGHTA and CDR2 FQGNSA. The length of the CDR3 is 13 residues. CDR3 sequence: CASPSPSYNEQFF. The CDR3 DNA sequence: TGTGCCAGCCCCAGTCCCTCTTACAATGAGCAGTTCTTC.

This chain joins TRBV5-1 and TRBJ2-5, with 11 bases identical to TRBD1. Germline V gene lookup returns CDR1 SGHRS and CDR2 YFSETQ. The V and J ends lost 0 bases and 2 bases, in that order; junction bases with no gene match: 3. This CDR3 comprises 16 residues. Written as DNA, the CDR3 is TGCGCCAGCAGCTTGGCGGGGGACAGGGGGCAAGAGACCCAGTACTTC. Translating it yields CASSLAGDRGQETQYF.

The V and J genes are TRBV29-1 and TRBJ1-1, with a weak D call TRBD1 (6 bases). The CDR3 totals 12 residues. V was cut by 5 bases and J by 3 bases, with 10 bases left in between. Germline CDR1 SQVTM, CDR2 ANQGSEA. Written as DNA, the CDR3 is TGCAGCGTTTACAGGGCCGACACTGAAGCTTTCTTT. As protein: CSVYRADTEAFF.

The CDR3 DNA sequence: TGTGCCTCAAGGGGACAGGGAACTGAAGCTTTCTTT. Protein product: CASRGQGTEAFF. This sequence joins TRBV30 and TRBJ1-1; 9 positions match TRBD1. Germline V lookup: CDR1 GTSNPN, CDR2 SVGIG (reference sequence). CDR3 length equals 12 residues. V lost 7 bases, J lost 5 bases, and 5 bases stayed unmatched.